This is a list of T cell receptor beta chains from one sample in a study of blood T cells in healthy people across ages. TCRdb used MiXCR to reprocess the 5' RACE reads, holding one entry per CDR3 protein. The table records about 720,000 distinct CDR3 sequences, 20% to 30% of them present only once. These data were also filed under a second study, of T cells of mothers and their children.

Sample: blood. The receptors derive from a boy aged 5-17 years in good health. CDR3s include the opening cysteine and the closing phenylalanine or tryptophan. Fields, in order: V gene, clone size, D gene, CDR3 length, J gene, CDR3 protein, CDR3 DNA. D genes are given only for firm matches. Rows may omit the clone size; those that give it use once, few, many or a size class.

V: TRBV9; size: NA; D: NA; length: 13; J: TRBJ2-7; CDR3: CASSADRFGEQYF; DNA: TGTGCCAGCAGCGCGGACCGTTTTGGCGAGCAGTACTTC
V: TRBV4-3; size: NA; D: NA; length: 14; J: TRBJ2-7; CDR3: CASSQDHEGYEQYF; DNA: TGCGCCAGCAGCCAAGACCATGAGGGCTACGAGCAGTACTTC
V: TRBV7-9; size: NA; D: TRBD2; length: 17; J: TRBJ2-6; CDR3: CASKPGLDLAGVNVLTF; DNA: TGTGCCAGTAAACCGGGACTAGATTTGGCCGGGGTCAACGTCCTGACTTTC
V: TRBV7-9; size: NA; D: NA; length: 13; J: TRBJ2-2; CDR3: CASDSSNTGELFF; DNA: TGTGCCAGCGACAGCTCGAACACCGGGGAGCTGTTTTTT
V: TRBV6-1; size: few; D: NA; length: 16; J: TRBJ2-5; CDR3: CASSDWAGALMETQYF; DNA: TGTGCCAGCAGTGACTGGGCAGGGGCCTTGATGGAGACCCAGTACTTC
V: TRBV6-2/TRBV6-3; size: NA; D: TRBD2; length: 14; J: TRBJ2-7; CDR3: CASSSSPSGNEQYF; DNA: TGTGCCAGCAGTTCATCTCCTAGCGGGAACGAGCAGTACTTC
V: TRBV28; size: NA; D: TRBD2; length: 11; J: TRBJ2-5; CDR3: CASQGGAEQYF; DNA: TGTGCCAGCCAGGGAGGGGCTGAGCAGTACTTC
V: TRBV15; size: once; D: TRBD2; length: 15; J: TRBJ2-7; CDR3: CATSIDSGGAYEQYF; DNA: TGTGCCACCAGCATAGATAGCGGGGGGGCCTACGAGCAGTACTTC
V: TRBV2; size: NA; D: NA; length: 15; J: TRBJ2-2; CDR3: CASSGFNPNTGELFF; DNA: TGTGCCAGCAGCGGGTTCAACCCCAACACCGGGGAGCTGTTTTTT
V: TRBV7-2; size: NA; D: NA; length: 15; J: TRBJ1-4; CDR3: CASSLGGRGGEKLFF; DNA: TGTGCCAGCAGCTTAGGCGGCAGGGGTGGTGAAAAACTGTTTTTT
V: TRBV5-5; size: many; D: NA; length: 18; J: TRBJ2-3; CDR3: CASSSNVGAGLRAPPQYF; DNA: TGTGCCAGCAGCTCCAATGTCGGCGCAGGGCTCCGGGCTCCCCCGCAGTATTTT
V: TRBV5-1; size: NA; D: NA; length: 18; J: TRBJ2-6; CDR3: CASSLGDGGFSGANVLTF; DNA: TGCGCCAGCAGCTTGGGGGACGGCGGATTCTCTGGGGCCAACGTCCTGACTTTC
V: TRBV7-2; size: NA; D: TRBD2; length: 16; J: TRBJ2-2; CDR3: CASSLLAGQTTGELFF; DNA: TGTGCCAGCAGCTTGCTAGCGGGGCAAACCACCGGGGAGCTGTTTTTT
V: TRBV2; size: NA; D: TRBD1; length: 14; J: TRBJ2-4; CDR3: CASRTGGGKNIQYF; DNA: TGTGCCAGCAGGACAGGGGGAGGCAAAAACATTCAGTACTTC
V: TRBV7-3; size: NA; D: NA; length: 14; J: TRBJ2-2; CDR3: CASSLTDRSGELFF; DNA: TGTGCCAGCAGCTTAACGGATAGGTCCGGGGAGCTGTTTTTT
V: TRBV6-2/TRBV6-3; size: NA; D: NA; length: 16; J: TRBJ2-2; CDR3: CASSYLRQRGTGELFF; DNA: TGTGCCAGCAGTTACCTCCGACAGCGTGGCACCGGGGAGCTGTTTTTT
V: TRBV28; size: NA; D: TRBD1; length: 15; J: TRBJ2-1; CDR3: CASSSGQGGINEQFF; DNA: TGTGCCAGCAGTTCCGGACAGGGGGGAATCAATGAGCAGTTCTTC